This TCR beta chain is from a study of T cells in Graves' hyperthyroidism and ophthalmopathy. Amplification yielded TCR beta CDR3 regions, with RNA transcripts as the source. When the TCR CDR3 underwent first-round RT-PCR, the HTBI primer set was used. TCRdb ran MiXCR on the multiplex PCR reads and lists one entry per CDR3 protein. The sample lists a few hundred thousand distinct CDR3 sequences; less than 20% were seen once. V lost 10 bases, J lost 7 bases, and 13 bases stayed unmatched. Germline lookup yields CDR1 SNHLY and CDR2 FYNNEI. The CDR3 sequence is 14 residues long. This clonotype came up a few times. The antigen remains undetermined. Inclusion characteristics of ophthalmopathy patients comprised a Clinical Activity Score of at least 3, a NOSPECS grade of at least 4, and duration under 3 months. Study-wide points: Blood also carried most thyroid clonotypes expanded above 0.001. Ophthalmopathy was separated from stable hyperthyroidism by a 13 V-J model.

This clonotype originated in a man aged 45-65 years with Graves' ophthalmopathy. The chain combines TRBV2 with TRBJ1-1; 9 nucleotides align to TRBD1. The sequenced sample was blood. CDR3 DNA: TGTGCCAACAGACCGACAGGGGGGGATGATGAAGCTTTCTTT. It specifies CANRPTGGDDEAFF.